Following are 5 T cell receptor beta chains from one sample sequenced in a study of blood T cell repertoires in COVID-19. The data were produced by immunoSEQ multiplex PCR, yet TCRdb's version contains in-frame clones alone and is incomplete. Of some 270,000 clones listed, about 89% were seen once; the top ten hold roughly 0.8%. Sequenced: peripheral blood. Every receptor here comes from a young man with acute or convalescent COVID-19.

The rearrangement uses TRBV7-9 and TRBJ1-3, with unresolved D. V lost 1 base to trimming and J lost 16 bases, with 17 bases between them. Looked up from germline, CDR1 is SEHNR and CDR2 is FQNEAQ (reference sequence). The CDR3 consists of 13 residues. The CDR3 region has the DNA TGTGCCAGCAGCTTAGTGGGTGCGGCCGCGGGGTATTTT. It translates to CASSLVGAAAGYF.

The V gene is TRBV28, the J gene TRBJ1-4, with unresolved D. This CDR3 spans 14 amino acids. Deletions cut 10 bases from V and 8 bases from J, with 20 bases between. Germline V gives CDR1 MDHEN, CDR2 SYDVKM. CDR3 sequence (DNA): TGTGCCACCCGGGAATCAGGTGGGGAGGAAAAACTGTTTTTT. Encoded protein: CATRESGGEEKLFF.

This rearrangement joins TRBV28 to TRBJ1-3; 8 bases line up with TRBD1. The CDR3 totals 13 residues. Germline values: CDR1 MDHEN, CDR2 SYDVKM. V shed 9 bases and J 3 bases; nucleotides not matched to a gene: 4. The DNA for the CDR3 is TGTGCCAGTCAGACAGGGGTTGGAAACACCATATATTTT. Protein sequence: CASQTGVGNTIYF.

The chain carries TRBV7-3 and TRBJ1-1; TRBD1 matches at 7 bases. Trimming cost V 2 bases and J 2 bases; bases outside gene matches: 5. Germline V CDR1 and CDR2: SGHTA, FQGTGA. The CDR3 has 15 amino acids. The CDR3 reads CASSLGDRHNTEAFF. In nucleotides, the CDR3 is TGTGCCAGCAGCTTAGGGGACAGACACAACACTGAAGCTTTCTTT. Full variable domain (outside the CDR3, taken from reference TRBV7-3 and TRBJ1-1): GAGVSQTPSNKVTEKGKYVELRCDPISGHTALYWYRQSLGQGPEFLIYFQGTGAADDSGLPNDRFFAVRPEGSVSTLKIQRTERGDSAVYLCASSLGDRHNTEAFFGQGTRLTVV.

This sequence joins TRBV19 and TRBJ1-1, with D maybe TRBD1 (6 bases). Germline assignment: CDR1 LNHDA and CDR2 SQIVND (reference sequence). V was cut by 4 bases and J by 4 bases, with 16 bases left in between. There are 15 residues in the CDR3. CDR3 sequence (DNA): TGTGCCAGTAGTACCTCCCTAGGGGGTGCCACTGAAGCTTTCTTT. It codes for CASSTSLGGATEAFF.